These 27 T cell receptor beta chains share one sample of origin, sequenced in a study of T cell repertoires in cytomegalovirus infection. TCRdb re-analysed the reads in MiXCR, keeping a single row per CDR3 protein. Of 650,000 to 900,000 distinct CDR3 sequences in the sample, over 25% are singletons; the top ten hold around 11%. Antigens of these TCRs are unknown. The sequencing used cultured CD8+ T cells from PBMCs, collected from culture after CMV antigen stimulation. All receptors derive from a human donor in good health (CMV status not recorded). Some clones in this sample may be carry-over from other donors' samples.

The chain recombines TRBV24-1 with TRBJ2-3, with D perhaps TRBD1 or TRBD2 (5 bases each). The CDR3 is 15 amino acids. CDR1 is KGHDR, CDR2 SFDVKD, per germline. The V end was cut by 7 bases, the J end by 2 bases, with 15 bases between. Here the CDR3 reads CATRAGREDTDTQYF. As DNA, the CDR3 is TGTGCCACCAGGGCAGGGAGAGAAGACACAGATACGCAGTATTTT.

This clonotype was detected only a few times. J is TRBJ2-3 and V is TRBV6-1; unclear D gene. V was trimmed by 6 bases and J by 0 bases, leaving 13 bases between them. Germline lookup yields CDR1 MNHNS and CDR2 SASEGT. The CDR3 covers 15 residues. The CDR3 here is CASSPIVRSTDTQYF. CDR3 DNA sequence: TGTGCCAGCAGCCCTATAGTACGAAGCACAGATACGCAGTATTTT.

This clonotype was seen more than once but under ten times. The chain is built from TRBV19 and TRBJ1-1; D is unresolved. Germline values: CDR1 LNHDA, CDR2 SQIVND (reference sequence). This CDR3 comprises 14 residues. V shed 3 bases and J shed 8 bases, with 16 bases lying between them. The DNA of the CDR3 is TGTGCCAGTAGTATCTGGAGTATGGGAGGAGAAGCTTTCTTT. Its translation is CASSIWSMGGEAFF.

This clonotype was counted only a few times. The chain links TRBV5-4 to TRBJ1-2; unclear D gene. This CDR3 has 14 amino acids. V gave up 2 bases and J gave up 7 bases, with 15 bases separating them. The V gene's germline CDR1 is SGHNT and CDR2 YYREEE (reference sequence). The CDR3 protein is CASSFGKERSGYTF. The CDR3 region has the DNA TGTGCCAGCAGCTTTGGGAAGGAGAGGAGTGGCTACACCTTC.

This clonotype was seen more than once but under ten times. This chain uses TRBV27 with TRBJ2-7; 9 nucleotides align to TRBD1. The CDR3 contains 19 residues. Losses at the gene ends were 0 bases for V and 6 bases for J; bases not matched to a gene: 18. Per germline, CDR1 MNHEY and CDR2 SMNVEV (reference sequence). The CDR3 region has the DNA TGTGCCAGCAGTTTATCCGCCCCTCTTGCCGGGACAGGGCATGGCGAGCAGTACTTC. This sequence encodes CASSLSAPLAGTGHGEQYF.

The CDR3 DNA follows: TGTGCCAGCTCACCCGTGGGGGACAGGGGGCGAACAGATACGCAGTATTTT. Translated, it gives CASSPVGDRGRTDTQYF. This chain uses TRBV18 with TRBJ2-3, with 12 bases matching TRBD1. The CDR3 loop spans 17 amino acids. V shed 3 bases and J 3 bases; nucleotides not matched to a gene: 7. Germline V gene sequence: CDR1 KGHSH, CDR2 LQKENI.

This clonotype was observed a few times. The CDR3 DNA sequence: TGTGCCAGCAGCTTTGGGCGGGGATGGCTTTCTGGAAACACCATATATTTT. Its protein is CASSFGRGWLSGNTIYF. This rearrangement joins TRBV5-8 to TRBJ1-3; D call uncertain. V dropped 2 bases and J dropped 1 base, with 16 bases sitting between them. Germline V gene lookup returns CDR1 SGHTS and CDR2 YDEGEE. The CDR3 covers 17 residues.

The chain has TRBV20-1 and TRBJ2-4; weak D call: TRBD2 (5 bases). CDR1 and CDR2 from the germline V gene are DFQATT and SNEGSKA (reference sequence). V lost 4 bases and J lost 5, with 15 bases in between. The CDR3 loop spans 14 amino acids. The CDR3 nucleotides are TGCAGTGCTATGCATCTCCCCGGGGAAAACATTCAGTACTTC. Amino acids: CSAMHLPGENIQYF.

CDR3 region: CATSDMGETQYF. CDR3 sequence (DNA): TGTGCCACCAGTGATATGGGGGAGACCCAGTACTTC. The chain is built from TRBV24-1 and TRBJ2-5; D is undetermined. CDR1 KGHDR and CDR2 SFDVKD come from the germline V gene. This CDR3 has 12 amino acids. The V end lost 3 bases, the J end lost 5 bases, and 6 bases lay between the germline ends.

This clonotype was detected only a few times. This rearrangement joins TRBV6-5 to TRBJ1-2; TRBD1 agrees at 10 bases. V was pared by 6 bases and J by 8 bases, with 6 bases of the junction left unmatched. Germline lookup yields CDR1 MNHEY and CDR2 SVGAGI. There are 13 residues in the CDR3. In nucleotides, the CDR3 is TGTGCCAGCAGGCCCGGGACAGGGGACGGCTACACCTTC. It codes for CASRPGTGDGYTF.

This chain joins TRBV4-1 and TRBJ2-2, with a weak D call TRBD1 (6 bases). This CDR3 region has 17 residues. V lost 0 bases and J 6 bases, leaving 17 bases between the germline ends. Germline V CDR1 and CDR2: MGHRA, YSYEKL. CDR3 residues: CASSQEITDSPAGELFF. The CDR3, as DNA: TGCGCCAGCAGCCAAGAAATAACGGACAGTCCAGCCGGGGAGCTGTTTTTT.

This clonotype was recorded a few times. This rearrangement joins TRBV3-1 to TRBJ2-3; 7 positions agree with TRBD2. V lost 1 base, J lost 0 bases, and 10 bases stayed unmatched. From germline, CDR1 is LGHDT and CDR2 YNNKEL (reference sequence). This CDR3 has 18 amino acids. CDR3 protein: CASSQVFWERGSTDTQYF. DNA of the CDR3: TGTGCCAGCAGCCAAGTATTTTGGGAGCGGGGAAGCACAGATACGCAGTATTTT.

The chain has TRBV6-5 and TRBJ1-2; 7 positions agree with TRBD1. V lost 2 bases to trimming and J lost 1 base; unmatched junction nucleotides: 10. This CDR3 comprises 17 residues. Germline V gene sequence: CDR1 MNHEY, CDR2 SVGAGI. CDR3 in amino acids: CASSYTLSGTVNYGYTF. The CDR3 DNA reads as TGTGCCAGCAGTTACACGCTTTCCGGGACAGTTAACTATGGCTACACCTTC.

This chain uses TRBV7-3 with TRBJ2-1, with D perhaps TRBD1 (6 bases). Trimming left V 5 bases short and J 8 bases short, with 10 bases between. CDR1 and CDR2 from the germline V gene are SGHTA and FQGTGA. This CDR3 contains 12 residues. CDR3 sequence: CASSNTGYEQFF. CDR3 in DNA: TGTGCCAGCAGCAACACAGGGTATGAGCAGTTCTTC.

The chain uses TRBV5-1 and TRBJ1-1, with TRBD1 matching over 11 bases. The CDR3 consists of 14 residues. Germline loops: CDR1 SGHRS, CDR2 YFSETQ. After removal of 4 bases from V and 8 bases from J, the junction contained 7 bases not matched to a gene. CDR3 DNA sequence: TGCGCCAGCAGCCAGGGACAGGGGGACCGCGAAGCTTTCTTT. Amino acid sequence: CASSQGQGDREAFF.

The V and J genes are TRBV14 and TRBJ2-7, with D unresolved. Germline lookup yields CDR1 SGHDN and CDR2 FVKESK. V lost 3 bases, J lost 3 bases, and 12 bases lay in between. The CDR3 runs 14 residues. The chain's CDR3 is CASSHKTRNYEQYF. In DNA form, the CDR3 reads TGTGCCAGCAGCCACAAAACAAGAAACTACGAGCAGTACTTC.

The chain is built from TRBV2 and TRBJ2-7; 14 positions agree with TRBD2. Looked up from germline, CDR1 is SNHLY and CDR2 is FYNNEI. Trimming cost V 6 bases and J 7 bases; bases outside gene matches: 14. The length of the CDR3 is 17 residues. The CDR3 bases are TGTGCCAGCAGCCATGGGACTAGCGGGGGCCATGAGGGGGAGCAGTACTTC. It specifies CASSHGTSGGHEGEQYF.

This chain connects TRBV9 to TRBJ2-3, with 14 positions matching TRBD2. Per germline, CDR1 SGDLS and CDR2 YYNGEE. This CDR3 is 16 amino acids long. V trimming: 3 bases; J trimming: 3 bases; junction bases outside the gene matches: 3. The CDR3 coding sequence is TGTGCCAGCAGCGCCCGACTAGCGGGGGGGACAGATACGCAGTATTTT. It is translated as CASSARLAGGTDTQYF.

The chain recombines TRBV12-3 or TRBV12-4 with TRBJ2-2; weak D call: TRBD1 (6 bases). CDR3 length: 14 residues. V shed 3 bases and J shed 3 bases, with 8 bases lying between them. The CDR3 is CASSFGTYTGELFF. Written as DNA, the CDR3 is TGTGCCAGCAGTTTCGGGACATACACCGGGGAGCTGTTTTTT.

With regard to this clonotype: This may be a read error: a much more frequent sequence differs by one nucleotide. The V gene is TRBV7-6, the J gene TRBJ1-1, with D possibly matching TRBD1 (5 bases). The CDR3 has 14 amino acids. Germline assignment: CDR1 SGHVS and CDR2 FNYEAQ. CDR3 loop: CASSWEGRGTAAFF. The CDR3, as DNA: TGTGCCAGCAGCTGGGAGGGGCGCGGGACTGCAGCTTTCTTT. Using reference TRBV7-6 and TRBJ1-1 for the parts outside the CDR3, the full variable domain is GAGVSQSPRYKVTKRGQDVALRCDPISGHVSLYWYRQALGQGPEFLTYFNYEAQQDKSGLPNDRFSAERPEGSISTLTIQRTEQRDSAMYRCASSWEGRGTAAFFGQGTRLTVV.

The table lists this clonotype with many counts. J is TRBJ2-1 and V is TRBV27; 9 bases agree with TRBD2. J lost 9 bases, V lost 4 bases, and 19 bases had no gene match. This CDR3 region has 18 residues. The germline V gene encodes CDR1 MNHEY and CDR2 SMNVEV (reference sequence). The CDR3 sequence: CASSSGRQLAGLVSEQFF. CDR3 sequence (DNA): TGTGCCAGCAGTTCCGGTCGGCAGCTAGCGGGGTTAGTCAGTGAGCAGTTCTTC.

The gene calls are TRBV5-6 and TRBJ1-2; D is unresolved. The CDR3 loop spans 14 amino acids. Germline V gene sequence: CDR1 SGHDT, CDR2 YYEEEE. Deletions cut 6 bases from V and 1 base from J, with 13 bases between. The CDR3 nucleotides are TGTGCCAGCATCCCGCTCGGGGATAACTATGGCTACACCTTC. Amino acid sequence: CASIPLGDNYGYTF. Based on the CDR3 plus reference TRBV5-6 and TRBJ1-2, the full variable domain is DAGVTQSPTHLIKTRGQQVTLRCSPKSGHDTVSWYQQALGQGPQFIFQYYEEEERQRGNFPDRFSGHQFPNYSSELNVNALLLGDSALYLCASIPLGDNYGYTFGSGTRLTVV.

There are a few counts of this clonotype. The chain employs TRBV12-3 or TRBV12-4 and TRBJ1-5, with D possibly TRBD1 on 6 matching bases. Trimming pared 2 bases from V and 5 bases from J, leaving 10 bases between. The length of the CDR3 is 14 residues. CDR3 nucleotides: TGTGCCAGCAGTTTACGGGGGGGCGATCAGCCCCAGCATTTT. Its translation is CASSLRGGDQPQHF.

The rearrangement uses TRBV19 and TRBJ1-1; possibly TRBD1 for D (6 bases). The germline V and J ends were trimmed by 7 bases and 7 bases, with 16 bases remaining between them. This CDR3 comprises 13 residues. The germline gives CDR1 LNHDA, CDR2 SQIVND (reference sequence). For the CDR3, the DNA is TGTGCCAGTACCAAATTCGACAGGATTGAAGCTTTCTTT. It encodes CASTKFDRIEAFF.

The sample holds many counts of this clonotype. The genes are TRBV6-1 and TRBJ1-3; unclear D gene. The CDR3 length is 16 residues. From germline, CDR1 is MNHNS and CDR2 SASEGT. Between the trimmed V and J ends, which lost 2 bases and 0 bases, there was a span of 11 bases. CDR3 DNA sequence: TGTGCCAGCAGTGAAATAGAGGCCTTCTCTGGAAACACCATATATTTT. Amino acids: CASSEIEAFSGNTIYF.

The chain is built from TRBV9 and TRBJ1-1; 8 bases agree with TRBD1. The germline gives CDR1 SGDLS, CDR2 YYNGEE. Germline trimming cut 4 bases from V and 5 bases from J; bases unmatched to any gene: 22. The CDR3 runs to 19 residues. CDR3 sequence reads: CASSSQTWTGSQGGTEAFF. DNA for the CDR3: TGTGCCAGCAGCTCACAAACTTGGACAGGGTCACAGGGGGGGACTGAAGCTTTCTTT.

The sample holds a few counts of this clonotype. This chain connects TRBV9 to TRBJ1-2, with TRBD1 identical over 7 bases. The CDR3 spans 14 residues. V lost 3 bases and J lost 5; bases outside the gene matches: 7. The germline V gene has CDR1 SGDLS and CDR2 YYNGEE. The CDR3 spells CASSAQGGLYGYTF. The CDR3 DNA follows: TGTGCCAGCAGCGCCCAGGGGGGATTATATGGCTACACCTTC.